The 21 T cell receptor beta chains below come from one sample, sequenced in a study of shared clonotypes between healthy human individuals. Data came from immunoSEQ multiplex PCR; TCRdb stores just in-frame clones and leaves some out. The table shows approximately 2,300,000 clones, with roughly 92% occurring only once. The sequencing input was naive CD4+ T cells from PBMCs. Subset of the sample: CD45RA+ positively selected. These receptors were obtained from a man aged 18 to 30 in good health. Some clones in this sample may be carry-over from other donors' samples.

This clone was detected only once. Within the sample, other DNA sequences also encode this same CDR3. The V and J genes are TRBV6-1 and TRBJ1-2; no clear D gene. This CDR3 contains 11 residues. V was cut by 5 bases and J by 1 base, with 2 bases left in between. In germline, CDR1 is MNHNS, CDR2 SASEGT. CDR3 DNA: TGTGCCAGCAGTATTAACTATGGCTACACCTTC. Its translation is CASSINYGYTF.

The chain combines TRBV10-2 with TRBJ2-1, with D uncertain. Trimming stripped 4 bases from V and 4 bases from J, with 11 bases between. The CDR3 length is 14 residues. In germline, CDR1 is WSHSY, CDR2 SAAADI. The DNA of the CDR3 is TGCGCCAGCAGTGCTGGGCGTCCTTACAATGAGCAGTTCTTC. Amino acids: CASSAGRPYNEQFF.

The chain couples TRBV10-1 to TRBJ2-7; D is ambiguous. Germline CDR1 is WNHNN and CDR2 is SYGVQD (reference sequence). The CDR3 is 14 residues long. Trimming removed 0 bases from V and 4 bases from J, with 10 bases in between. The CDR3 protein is CASSESWRDYEQYF. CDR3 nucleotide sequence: TGCGCCAGCAGTGAGTCATGGCGAGATTACGAGCAGTACTTC.

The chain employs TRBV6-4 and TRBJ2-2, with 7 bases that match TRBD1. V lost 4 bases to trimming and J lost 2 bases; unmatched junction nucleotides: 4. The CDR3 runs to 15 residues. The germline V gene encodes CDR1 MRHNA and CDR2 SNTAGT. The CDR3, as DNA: TGTGCCAGCAGTGCGAGGGGGCAAAACACCGGGGAGCTGTTTTTT. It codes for CASSARGQNTGELFF.

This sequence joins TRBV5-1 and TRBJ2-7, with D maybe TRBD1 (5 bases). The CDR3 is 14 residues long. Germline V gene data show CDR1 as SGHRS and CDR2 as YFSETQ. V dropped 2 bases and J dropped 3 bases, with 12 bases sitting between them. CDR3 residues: CASSFVLQDYEQYF. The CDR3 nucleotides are TGCGCCAGCAGCTTCGTTTTACAGGACTACGAGCAGTACTTC.

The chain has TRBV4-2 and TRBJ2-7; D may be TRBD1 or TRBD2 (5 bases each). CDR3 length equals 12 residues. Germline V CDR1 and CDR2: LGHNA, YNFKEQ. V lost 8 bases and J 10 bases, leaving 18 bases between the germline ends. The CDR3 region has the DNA TGTGCCAGCGCGCCGGGACCGCGTGAACAGTACTTC. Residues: CASAPGPREQYF.

CDR3 in DNA: TGTGCCAGCAACCTCCTCTCCTACGAGCAGTACTTC. As protein: CASNLLSYEQYF. The chain links TRBV2 to TRBJ2-7; D not resolved. In germline, CDR1 is SNHLY, CDR2 FYNNEI. V dropped 7 bases and J dropped 0 bases, with 7 bases sitting between them. The CDR3 has 12 residues.

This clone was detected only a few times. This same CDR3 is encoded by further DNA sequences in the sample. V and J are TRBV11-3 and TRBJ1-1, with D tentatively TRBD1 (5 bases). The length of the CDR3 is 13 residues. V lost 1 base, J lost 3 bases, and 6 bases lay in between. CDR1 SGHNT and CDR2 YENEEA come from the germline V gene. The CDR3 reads CASSLGGDTEAFF. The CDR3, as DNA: TGTGCCAGCAGCTTAGGGGGGGACACTGAAGCTTTCTTT.

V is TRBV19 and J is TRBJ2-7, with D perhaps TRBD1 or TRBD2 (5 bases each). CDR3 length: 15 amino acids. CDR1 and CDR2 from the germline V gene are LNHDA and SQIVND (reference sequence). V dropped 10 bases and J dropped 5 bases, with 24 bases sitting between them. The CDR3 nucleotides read TGTGCCACCACGGGGCCGGGAAGTCAAACCAACGAGCAGTACTTC. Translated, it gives CATTGPGSQTNEQYF.

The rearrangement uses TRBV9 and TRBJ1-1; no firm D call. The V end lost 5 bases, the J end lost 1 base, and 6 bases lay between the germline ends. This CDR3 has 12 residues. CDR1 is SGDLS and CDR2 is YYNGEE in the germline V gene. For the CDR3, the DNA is TGTGCCAGCAGTGGCTGGAACACTGAAGCTTTCTTT. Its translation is CASSGWNTEAFF.

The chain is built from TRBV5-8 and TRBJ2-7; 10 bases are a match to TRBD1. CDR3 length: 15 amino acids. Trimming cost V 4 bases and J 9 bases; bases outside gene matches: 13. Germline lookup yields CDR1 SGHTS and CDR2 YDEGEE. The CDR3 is CASSPSGDRGRWQYF. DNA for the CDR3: TGTGCCAGCAGCCCCTCGGGGGACAGGGGTAGGTGGCAGTACTTC.

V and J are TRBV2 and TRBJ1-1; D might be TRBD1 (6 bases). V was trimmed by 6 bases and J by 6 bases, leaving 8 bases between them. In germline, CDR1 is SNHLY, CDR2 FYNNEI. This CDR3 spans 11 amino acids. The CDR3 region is CASRGAAEAFF. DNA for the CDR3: TGTGCCAGCAGGGGGGCGGCTGAAGCTTTCTTT.

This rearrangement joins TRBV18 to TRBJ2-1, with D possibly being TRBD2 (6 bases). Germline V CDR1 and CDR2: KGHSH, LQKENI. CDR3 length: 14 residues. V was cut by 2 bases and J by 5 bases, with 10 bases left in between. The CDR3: CASSPSGSDNEQFF. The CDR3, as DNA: TGTGCCAGCTCACCATCCGGGAGTGACAATGAGCAGTTCTTC.

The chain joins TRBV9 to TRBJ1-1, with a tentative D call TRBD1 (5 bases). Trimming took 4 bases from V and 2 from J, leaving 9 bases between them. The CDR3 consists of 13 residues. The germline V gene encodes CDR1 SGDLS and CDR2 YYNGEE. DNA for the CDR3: TGTGCCAGCAGCCCCGGGACTAACACTGAAGCTTTCTTT. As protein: CASSPGTNTEAFF.

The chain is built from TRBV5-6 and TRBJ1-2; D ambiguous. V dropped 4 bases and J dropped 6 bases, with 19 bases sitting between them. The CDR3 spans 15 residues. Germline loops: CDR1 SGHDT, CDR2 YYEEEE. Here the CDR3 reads CASSPTWTETDGYTF. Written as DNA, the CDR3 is TGTGCCAGCAGCCCTACTTGGACGGAAACGGATGGCTACACCTTC.

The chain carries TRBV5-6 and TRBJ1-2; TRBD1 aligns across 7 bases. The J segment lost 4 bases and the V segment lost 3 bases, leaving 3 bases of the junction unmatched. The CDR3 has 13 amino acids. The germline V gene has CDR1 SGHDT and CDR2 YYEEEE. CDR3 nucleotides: TGTGCCAGCAGCTCCGGGACAGCCTATGGCTACACCTTC. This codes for CASSSGTAYGYTF.

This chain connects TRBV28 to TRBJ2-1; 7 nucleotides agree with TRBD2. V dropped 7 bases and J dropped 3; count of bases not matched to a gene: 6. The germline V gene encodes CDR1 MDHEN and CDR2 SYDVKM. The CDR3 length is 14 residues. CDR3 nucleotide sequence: TGTGCCAGCATGACCGCGGGAGTCTACAATGAGCAGTTCTTC. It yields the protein CASMTAGVYNEQFF. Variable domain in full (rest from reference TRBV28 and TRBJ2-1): DVKVTQSSRYLVKRTGEKVFLECVQDMDHENMFWYRQDPGLGLRLIYFSYDVKMKEKGDIPEGYSVSREKKERFSLILESASTNQTSMYLCASMTAGVYNEQFFGPGTRLTVL.

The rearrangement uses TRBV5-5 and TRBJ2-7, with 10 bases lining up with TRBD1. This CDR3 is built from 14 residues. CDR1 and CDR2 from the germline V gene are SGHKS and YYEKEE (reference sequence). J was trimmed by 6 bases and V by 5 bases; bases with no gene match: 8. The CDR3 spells CASREGQGLGEQYF. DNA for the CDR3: TGTGCCAGCAGGGAGGGACAGGGGTTAGGCGAGCAGTACTTC.

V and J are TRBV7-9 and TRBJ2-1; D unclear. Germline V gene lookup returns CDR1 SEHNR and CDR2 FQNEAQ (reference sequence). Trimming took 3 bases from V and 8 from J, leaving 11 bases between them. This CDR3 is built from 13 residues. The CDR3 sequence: CASSFSPPDEQFF. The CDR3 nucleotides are TGTGCCAGCAGCTTTAGTCCCCCCGATGAGCAGTTCTTC.

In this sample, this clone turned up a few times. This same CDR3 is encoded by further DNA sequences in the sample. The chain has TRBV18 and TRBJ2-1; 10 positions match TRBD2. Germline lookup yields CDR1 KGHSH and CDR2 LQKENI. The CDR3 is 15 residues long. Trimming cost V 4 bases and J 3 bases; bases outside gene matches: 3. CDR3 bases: TGTGCCAGCTCACGAGGACTAGCGGTCTACAATGAGCAGTTCTTC. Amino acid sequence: CASSRGLAVYNEQFF.

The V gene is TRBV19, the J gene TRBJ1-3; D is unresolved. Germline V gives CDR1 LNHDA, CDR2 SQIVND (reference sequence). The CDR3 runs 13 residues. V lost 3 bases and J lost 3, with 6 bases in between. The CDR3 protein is CASSMNVGNTIYF. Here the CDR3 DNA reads TGTGCCAGTAGTATGAACGTTGGAAACACCATATATTTT.